The 21 T cell receptor beta chains below come from one sample, sequenced in a study of vaccination and CD4 T cells after COVID-19 (dated by TCRdb to 2021 to 2024). The antigens these receptors bind are not known. The library was prepared using PCR. Sequencing relied on an Illumina iSeq 100. TCR sequencing of DNA from cultured CD4+ T cells used the Oncomine TCR Beta short-read assay at the Johns Hopkins FTIC core. TCRdb trimmed public reads at Q25 via fastp, called clones via MiXCR and kept in-frame beta chains. Rows merge per CDR3 protein into single entries with the most common DNA and genes. The sample table shows about 17,000 distinct CDR3 sequences, and approximately 54% are seen once. The ten largest account for 11% of the sample. The sample's treatment or condition label is to be understood as: approximately 11-day PBMC culture with coronavirus spike peptide pools or control peptides (ViraFEST assay).

Material for sequencing was CD4+ T cells from blood, cultured in vitro. These receptors originate from a human donor who had recovered from COVID-19.

A remark on this clonotype: Because the CDR3's place on the DNA is in doubt, the DNA is left out and the CDR3 is given as listed by TCRdb. V usage is TRBV7-5 and J usage is TRBJ2-1; the tabulated D call, TRBD2, remains unverified against the DNA. TRBV7-5 is labeled a pseudogene. 19 amino acids form the CDR3, both terminal residues included. The CDR3: CISVPEAHPLGAVVNEQFF.

This clonotype turned up a few times. Here the CDR3 DNA reads TGTGCCAGCAGCCCGAGGACAGGGGGCAACACCGGGGAGCTGTTTTTT. Encoded protein: CASSPRTGGNTGELFF. V and J are TRBV11-2 and TRBJ2-2; TRBD1 matches at 11 bases. With 5 bases clipped from V and 2 bases from J, the junction kept 4 bases outside the gene matches. The germline gives CDR1 SGHAT, CDR2 FQNNGV. The CDR3 extends over 16 amino acids.

CDR3 sequence reads: CASSPTTGSVIIHEQYF. The DNA for the CDR3 is TGTGCCAGCAGCCCGACAACAGGGTCAGTCATTATCCACGAGCAGTACTTC. This chain uses TRBV14 with TRBJ2-7, with D possibly matching TRBD1 (6 bases). The germline V and J ends were trimmed by 4 bases and 5 bases, with 24 bases remaining between them. Per germline, CDR1 SGHDN and CDR2 FVKESK. The CDR3 length is 17 residues.

The CDR3 DNA sequence: TGTGCCAGCAGTACAGGGGCCAGGAGGAACTACACCTTC. It translates to CASSTGARRNYTF. This chain joins TRBV6-1 and TRBJ1-2, with 7 bases lining up with TRBD1. Germline-derived CDR1 and CDR2 are MNHNS and SASEGT. The V gene end was trimmed by 5 bases and the J gene end by 10 bases; junction bases not matched to a gene: 10. The CDR3 totals 13 residues.

The chain links TRBV7-9 to TRBJ2-7, with D perhaps TRBD1 or TRBD2 (5 bases each). The CDR3 is 14 residues long. CDR1 SEHNR and CDR2 FQNEAQ come from the germline V gene (reference sequence). Trimming removed 7 bases from V and 2 bases from J, with 15 bases in between. Written as DNA, the CDR3 is TGTGCCAGCACCCCCGGGACGGCAACCTACGAGCAGTACTTC. Translation gives CASTPGTATYEQYF.

This clonotype was detected once. This chain uses TRBV7-3 with TRBJ1-3; the D gene is possibly TRBD1 (6 bases). This CDR3 region has 15 residues. Germline assignment: CDR1 SGHTA and CDR2 FQGTGA. Trimming pared 5 bases from V and 2 bases from J, leaving 13 bases between. The DNA of the CDR3 is TGTGCCAGCAGCCCGACAGGTCCGCCTGGAAACACCATATATTTT. Protein product: CASSPTGPPGNTIYF.

CDR3 sequence: CASSPRQLGETQYF. The DNA of the CDR3 is TGTGCCAGCAGTCCAAGACAGCTCGGAGAGACCCAGTACTTC. The genes are TRBV28 and TRBJ2-5; D is perhaps TRBD1 (5 bases). The CDR3 covers 14 residues. The germline V and J ends were trimmed by 5 bases and 4 bases, with 14 bases remaining between them. Looked up from germline, CDR1 is MDHEN and CDR2 is SYDVKM.

The rearrangement joins TRBV5-1 to TRBJ2-5; 7 positions match TRBD1. The CDR3 has 14 amino acids. V shed 7 bases, J shed 5 bases, and the junction held 11 bases outside the gene matches. The V gene's germline CDR1 is SGHRS and CDR2 YFSETQ. CDR3 loop: CASGQDDLPETQYF. CDR3 in DNA: TGCGCCAGCGGACAGGACGACTTGCCGGAGACCCAGTACTTC.

The gene calls are TRBV20-1 and TRBJ1-2; tentative D call: TRBD1 (5 bases). In germline, CDR1 is DFQATT, CDR2 SNEGSKA (reference sequence). The CDR3 extends over 13 amino acids. V was pared by 3 bases and J by 3 bases, with 11 bases between. The CDR3 spells CSARMGPDYGYTF. CDR3 coding DNA: TGCAGTGCTAGGATGGGGCCGGACTATGGCTACACCTTC.

The chain joins TRBV2 to TRBJ1-1; D unresolved. The V end lost 7 bases, the J end lost 2 bases, and 11 bases lay between the germline ends. Looked up from germline, CDR1 is SNHLY and CDR2 is FYNNEI. CDR3 length: 13 residues. This CDR3 is CASTYTQNTEAFF. Written as DNA, the CDR3 is TGTGCCAGCACATATACACAAAACACTGAAGCTTTCTTT.

The gene calls are TRBV6-1 and TRBJ1-1, with TRBD1 as a possible D gene (5 bases). Germline-derived CDR1 and CDR2 are MNHNS and SASEGT. CDR3 length: 14 residues. The V and J ends lost 4 bases and 1 base respectively, with 10 bases between them. CDR3 nucleotides: TGTGCCAGCAGTGCGGGACCGCGGAACACTGAAGCTTTCTTT. Amino acids: CASSAGPRNTEAFF.

This chain uses TRBV21-1 with TRBJ2-3; TRBD2 is the table's D call and was not checked against the DNA. TRBV21-1 is termed a pseudogene. The CDR3 extends over 17 amino acids. CDR3 coding DNA: TGTGCCAGCAGCAAAGGCACTAGCGGGGGAAGATTGGATACGCAGTATTTT. This gives the protein CASSKGTSGGRLDTQYF.

The table lists this clonotype with a few counts. The chain links TRBV27 to TRBJ1-6, with 7 bases matching TRBD1. Losses at the gene ends were 8 bases for V and 10 bases for J; bases not matched to a gene: 20. The CDR3 runs to 17 residues. CDR1 is MNHEY and CDR2 is SMNVEV in the germline V gene (reference sequence). CDR3 sequence reads: CASHTLYPGGKRSPLHF. The CDR3 DNA sequence: TGTGCCAGCCATACCCTATACCCAGGGGGGAAAAGGTCACCCCTCCACTTT.

The V gene is TRBV19, the J gene TRBJ1-6; the D gene is possibly TRBD1 (6 bases). The length of the CDR3 is 17 residues. Between the trimmed V and J ends, which lost 5 bases and 8 bases, there was a span of 22 bases. Per the germline V gene, CDR1 is LNHDA and CDR2 is SQIVND (reference sequence). Written as DNA, the CDR3 is TGTGCCAGTAGTGGCGGAACAGGGAACCCCGCGGATTCACCCCTCCACTTT. As protein: CASSGGTGNPADSPLHF.

CDR3 in amino acids: CASSQSSGAASTDTQYF. The CDR3 DNA reads as TGCGCCAGCAGCCAATCCTCGGGCGCCGCTAGCACAGATACGCAGTATTTT. This chain connects TRBV5-2 to TRBJ2-3; the table's D call, TRBD1, has no DNA check behind it. TRBV5-2 is reported as a pseudogene. The CDR3 has 17 residues.

This clonotype turned up a few times. CDR3 amino acids: CSARVDPAKNIQYF. The CDR3 DNA follows: TGCAGTGCTAGAGTAGACCCCGCCAAAAACATTCAGTACTTC. The chain joins TRBV20-1 to TRBJ2-4; the D is unclear. From germline, CDR1 is DFQATT and CDR2 SNEGSKA (reference sequence). V was shortened by 1 base and J by 1 base, with 8 bases between the two germline ends. This CDR3 has 14 residues.

The V and J genes are TRBV2 and TRBJ2-7, with D perhaps being TRBD1 or TRBD2 (5 bases each). From germline, CDR1 is SNHLY and CDR2 FYNNEI. V was shortened by 1 base and J by 3 bases, with 7 bases between the two germline ends. The CDR3 is 13 amino acids. The DNA of the CDR3 is TGTGCCAGCAGTGAAGGGGACGGCTACGAGCAGTACTTC. Its protein product is CASSEGDGYEQYF.

This clonotype appeared a single time. The V and J genes are TRBV11-2 and TRBJ2-2; 11 nucleotides align to TRBD2. The germline CDR1 and CDR2 sequences are SGHAT and FQNNGV. The CDR3 sequence is 16 residues long. The J segment lost 5 bases and the V segment lost 5 bases, leaving 7 bases of the junction unmatched. CDR3 amino acids: CASSTLAGGGTGELFF. DNA for the CDR3: TGTGCCAGCAGCACCCTAGCGGGAGGAGGAACCGGGGAGCTGTTTTTT.

V gene TRBV12-3 or TRBV12-4 combines with J gene TRBJ2-5, with no clear D. Trimming took off 3 bases at V and 2 bases at J, with 13 bases between the two ends. The CDR3 has 15 amino acids. CDR3 residues: CASSLFIGGQETQYF. Written as DNA, the CDR3 is TGTGCCAGCAGTTTGTTCATTGGCGGTCAAGAGACCCAGTACTTC.

This clonotype has just a few counts. The CDR3 region is CASSLGGQYSGNTIYF. The CDR3 bases are TGTGCCAGCAGCTTAGGGGGACAGTACTCTGGAAACACCATATATTTT. V is TRBV7-2 and J is TRBJ1-3, with TRBD1 identical over 7 bases. Germline V CDR1 and CDR2: SGHTA, FQGNSA. The J segment lost 0 bases and the V segment lost 1 base, leaving 3 bases of the junction unmatched. The CDR3 sequence is 16 residues long.

The rearrangement uses TRBV20-1 and TRBJ2-1; 13 bases align to TRBD2. The CDR3 is 16 amino acids. Germline V gene sequence: CDR1 DFQATT, CDR2 SNEGSKA (reference sequence). The junction had 13 bases not matched to a gene; V was cut back by 5 bases and J by 9 bases. CDR3 nucleotides: TGCAGTGCTCCGGACTCGCGGACTAGCGGGAGACCTGAGCAGTTCTTC. This sequence encodes CSAPDSRTSGRPEQFF.